This entry lists 21 T cell receptor beta chains sequenced from one sample in a study of T cell changes during pregnancy in multiple sclerosis (dated by TCRdb to the late 2010s). The library was prepared using the immunoSEQ multiplex PCR assay. TCRdb provides this immuneACCESS table in a form limited to in-frame rearrangements. Some clones are lacking; in checked studies, under half of them reflect an unresolved V gene, and why the rest are absent is not known. This sample comprises about 29,000 clones, around nine tenths of them detected only once. The ten largest clones represent around 7% of the sample. Sequenced material: CD8+ T cells from peripheral blood mononuclear cells, taken after pregnancy. These receptors were taken from a female donor with multiple sclerosis, enrolled in a pregnancy study.

The chain recombines TRBV2 with TRBJ2-6, with 7 bases fitting TRBD1. The length of the CDR3 is 17 residues. In germline, CDR1 is SNHLY, CDR2 FYNNEI. Losses at the gene ends were 8 bases for V and 0 bases for J; bases not matched to a gene: 10. The CDR3 nucleotides are TGTGCCAGCCACATAACAGGGGACCCCTCTGGGGCCAACGTCCTGACTTTC. As protein: CASHITGDPSGANVLTF.

The CDR3: CASSPLSGGYEQFF. Written as DNA, the CDR3 is TGCGCCAGCAGCCCCCTATCTGGAGGTTATGAGCAGTTCTTC. This chain joins TRBV4-1 and TRBJ2-1; tentatively, D is TRBD2 (5 bases). The V end lost 4 bases, the J end lost 8 bases, and 15 bases lay between the germline ends. This CDR3 is built from 14 residues. The germline CDR1 and CDR2 sequences are MGHRA and YSYEKL.

The CDR3 DNA reads TGTGCCAGCAGCTTAGACAGACTAGACCATGAGCAGTTCTTC. This translates into CASSLDRLDHEQFF. V and J are TRBV7-9 and TRBJ2-1; D possibly corresponds to TRBD2 (6 bases). The CDR3 covers 14 residues. The germline V gene encodes CDR1 SEHNR and CDR2 FQNEAQ (reference sequence). The V gene lost 1 base and the J gene lost 8 bases, with 12 bases spanning the gap.

The chain carries TRBV7-2 and TRBJ2-2, with 15 bases identical to TRBD2. CDR1 SGHTA and CDR2 FQGNSA come from the germline V gene. The CDR3 is 19 residues long. After removal of 6 bases from V and 4 bases from J, the junction contained 12 bases not matched to a gene. CDR3 loop: CASSFSGTSGRIGTGELFF. CDR3 coding DNA: TGTGCCAGCAGTTTCTCCGGGACTAGCGGGAGGATCGGCACCGGGGAGCTGTTTTTT.

The chain combines TRBV27 with TRBJ2-7; no definite D call. This CDR3 spans 15 amino acids. The V and J ends lost 6 bases and 9 bases respectively, with 24 bases between them. The V gene's germline CDR1 is MNHEY and CDR2 SMNVEV (reference sequence). The CDR3 spells CASRLAARPFSVQYF. CDR3 nucleotide sequence: TGTGCCAGCAGACTGGCGGCGAGGCCTTTTTCGGTGCAGTACTTC.

The chain combines TRBV27 with TRBJ1-1, with TRBD1 matching over 10 bases. V shed 2 bases and J 5 bases; nucleotides not matched to a gene: 5. This CDR3 is 15 amino acids long. Per germline, CDR1 MNHEY and CDR2 SMNVEV (reference sequence). The CDR3 here is CASSLTRTGGTEAFF. The CDR3 coding sequence is TGTGCCAGCAGTTTAACCCGGACAGGGGGGACTGAAGCTTTCTTT.

The gene calls are TRBV7-9 and TRBJ1-3; the D is unclear. Trimming pared 6 bases from V and 1 base from J, leaving 7 bases between. This CDR3 is 13 amino acids long. The germline V gene has CDR1 SEHNR and CDR2 FQNEAQ (reference sequence). The CDR3 region is CASRTSSGNTIYF. In DNA form, the CDR3 reads TGTGCCAGCAGAACGAGTTCTGGAAACACCATATATTTT.

The chain links TRBV2 to TRBJ1-3; 12 bases fit TRBD1. The CDR3 contains 16 residues. Germline loops: CDR1 SNHLY, CDR2 FYNNEI. V lost 3 bases to trimming and J lost 2 bases; unmatched junction nucleotides: 2. The CDR3 nucleotides read TGTGCCAGCAGTGAGGGACAGGGGGCGGCTGGAAACACCATATATTTT. It codes for CASSEGQGAAGNTIYF.

V usage is TRBV5-1 and J usage is TRBJ1-2, with D hard to call. The CDR3 extends over 12 amino acids. Germline loops: CDR1 SGHRS, CDR2 YFSETQ. V gave up 0 bases and J gave up 8 bases, with 8 bases separating them. CDR3 in amino acids: CASSLGDWGYTF. CDR3 nucleotide sequence: TGCGCCAGCAGCTTGGGAGACTGGGGCTACACCTTC.

The rearrangement uses TRBV12-5 and TRBJ2-7; the D gene is possibly TRBD1 (5 bases). The CDR3 is 13 amino acids. V lost 4 bases and J 3 bases, leaving 10 bases between the germline ends. Germline V gene lookup returns CDR1 LGHNT and CDR2 FRNRAP. CDR3 loop: CASGSQGRYEQYF. The CDR3 bases are TGTGCTAGTGGTTCCCAGGGTCGCTACGAGCAGTACTTC.

Points on this clone: A junction boundary mismatches the germline segment, possibly from a read error. The J gene is TRBJ2-7, the V gene TRBV7-7; D ambiguous. This CDR3 has 13 residues. Germline V gene sequence: CDR1 SSHAT, CDR2 FNYEAQ (reference sequence). The CDR3 here is CASSLAQSYEQYF. The DNA of the CDR3 is TGTGCTAGCAGCTTAGCACAGTCCTACGAGCAGTACTTC.

The V call is TRBV5-1, the J call TRBJ2-7; tentative D call: TRBD2 (7 bases). CDR3 length equals 14 residues. Germline lookup yields CDR1 SGHRS and CDR2 YFSETQ. The V gene lost 1 base and the J gene lost 4 bases, with 12 bases spanning the gap. The CDR3, as DNA: TGCGCCAGCAGCTTGAACGGGGGGCTTTACGAGCAGTACTTC. Its translation: CASSLNGGLYEQYF.

The chain recombines TRBV7-9 with TRBJ2-6; tentative D call: TRBD2 (6 bases). With 5 bases removed from V and 0 bases from J, the gap between germline ends came to 8 bases. The CDR3 runs to 15 residues. CDR1 and CDR2 from the germline V gene are SEHNR and FQNEAQ (reference sequence). CDR3 region: CASSGSGSGANVLTF. In nucleotides, the CDR3 is TGTGCCAGCAGCGGTAGCGGCTCTGGGGCCAACGTCCTGACTTTC.

The chain joins TRBV7-6 to TRBJ2-1; no definite D call. This CDR3 has 12 amino acids. Germline CDR1 is SGHVS and CDR2 is FNYEAQ. V lost 5 bases and J lost 15, with 17 bases in between. In DNA, the CDR3 is TGTGCCAGCAGCACCGGGTCCCTTTCACCGTTCTTC. This gives the protein CASSTGSLSPFF.

V is TRBV28 and J is TRBJ2-7; perhaps TRBD1 as D (5 bases). The CDR3 length is 14 residues. Trimming took off 2 bases at V and 4 bases at J, with 12 bases between the two ends. Germline V gene data show CDR1 as MDHEN and CDR2 as SYDVKM. CDR3 sequence (DNA): TGTGCCAGCAGTTTAGGCAGACAGTCATACGAGCAGTACTTC. Translation gives CASSLGRQSYEQYF.

The rearrangement links TRBV9 to TRBJ1-1, with D possibly matching TRBD1 (5 bases). The CDR3 loop spans 13 amino acids. V lost 0 bases to trimming and J lost 3 bases, with 6 bases between them. CDR1 is SGDLS and CDR2 is YYNGEE in the germline V gene. This CDR3 is CASSVGQYTEAFF. The CDR3 region has the DNA TGTGCCAGCAGCGTAGGACAGTACACTGAAGCTTTCTTT.

This clone was detected a few times. J is TRBJ2-7 and V is TRBV4-2, with D possibly matching TRBD2 (6 bases). Deletions cut 0 bases from V and 5 bases from J, with 17 bases between. CDR3 length equals 16 residues. Germline V lookup: CDR1 LGHNA, CDR2 YNFKEQ. CDR3 DNA sequence: TGTGCCAGCAGCCAAGAGGGTCCGGGAGAAAGAAACGAGCAGTACTTC. Its protein product is CASSQEGPGERNEQYF.

The chain carries TRBV6-4 and TRBJ2-3, with D possibly matching TRBD2 (5 bases). This CDR3 is built from 14 residues. The V and J ends lost 3 bases and 6 bases respectively, with 13 bases between them. Germline V lookup: CDR1 MRHNA, CDR2 SNTAGT. CDR3 DNA sequence: TGTGCCAGCAGTGAAGAGGGAGAGGGTGATACGCAGTATTTT. It is translated as CASSEEGEGDTQYF.

The V and J genes are TRBV5-1 and TRBJ2-3, with D tentatively TRBD1 (7 bases). This CDR3 contains 15 residues. With 0 bases removed from V and 6 bases from J, the gap between germline ends came to 14 bases. CDR1 SGHRS and CDR2 YFSETQ come from the germline V gene. CDR3 nucleotide sequence: TGCGCCAGCAGCTTGGGGGCAGGGGGGTTCGATACGCAGTATTTT. This encodes CASSLGAGGFDTQYF.

This chain uses TRBV7-2 with TRBJ2-1, with 7 bases lining up with TRBD1. J was trimmed by 3 bases and V by 7 bases; bases with no gene match: 6. Germline V gene sequence: CDR1 SGHTA, CDR2 FQGNSA. This CDR3 has 14 amino acids. The CDR3 is CASTTGESYNEQFF. CDR3 nucleotide sequence: TGTGCCAGCACAACAGGGGAAAGCTACAATGAGCAGTTCTTC.

This clone was detected a few times. This chain connects TRBV4-3 to TRBJ2-1; 7 bases line up with TRBD2. CDR1 and CDR2 (germline): LGHNA, YSLEER. The CDR3 has 15 residues. V was clipped by 4 bases and J by 4 bases; unmatched bases: 7. The CDR3 loop is CASSLRLADYNEQFF. CDR3 coding DNA: TGCGCCAGCAGCCTCCGCCTAGCGGATTACAATGAGCAGTTCTTC.